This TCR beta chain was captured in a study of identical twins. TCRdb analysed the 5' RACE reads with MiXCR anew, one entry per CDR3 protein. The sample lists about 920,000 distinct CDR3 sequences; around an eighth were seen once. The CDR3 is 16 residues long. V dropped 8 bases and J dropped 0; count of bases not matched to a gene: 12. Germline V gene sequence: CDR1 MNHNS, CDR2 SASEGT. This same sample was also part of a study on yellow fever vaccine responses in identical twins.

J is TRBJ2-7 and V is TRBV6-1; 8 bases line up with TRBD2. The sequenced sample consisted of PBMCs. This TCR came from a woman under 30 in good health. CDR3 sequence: CASRVGGVGSSYEQYF. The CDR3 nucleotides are TGTGCCAGCCGGGTCGGGGGGGTAGGGAGCTCCTACGAGCAGTACTTC.